The entry below describes one TCR beta chain. The antigen is not known. This sample is drawn from a study of T cells in localized non-small cell lung cancer. Study-level results: Elevated circulating T cell density in blood was associated with longer overall survival.

CDR1 and CDR2 (germline): MNHNY, SVGAGI (reference sequence). J was trimmed by 4 bases and V by 6 bases; bases with no gene match: 4. The length of the CDR3 is 15 residues. The method was immunoSEQ multiplex PCR; TCRdb's version includes in-frame clones alone and lacks a portion of them. The data hold tens of thousands of clones, with 92% observed a single time. The sequences come from peripheral blood, collected before any cancer treatment. This clonotype originated in a female donor over 55 with stage I lung adenocarcinoma. The J gene is TRBJ2-1, the V gene TRBV6-6, with 12 bases lining up with TRBD2. The CDR3 nucleotides are TGTGCCAGCAGCAGGACTAGCGGGGTGTACAATGAGCAGTTCTTC. Translation: CASSRTSGVYNEQFF.